A single sample is the source of the 12 T cell receptor beta chains below, sequenced in a study of beta chain features in type 1 diabetes. The authors reverse transcribed all of the isolated RNA, so sequencing captured expressed TCRB transcripts. Clones were sequenced by immunoSEQ multiplex PCR, and TCRdb holds only the in-frame ones, with some missing. This sample has almost 350,000 clones, with roughly 8.8% found just once. Findings and caveats of the study: TCRB CDR3s were moderately but significantly shorter in Type 1 diabetes patients in all four CD4+ subsets.

These receptors' targets are unknown. Sequencing input: central memory CD4+ T cells from blood. These receptors all stem from a man younger than 40 with type 1 diabetes.

The chain links TRBV5-6 to TRBJ2-2, with 10 nucleotides matching TRBD2. With 4 bases clipped from V and 3 bases from J, the junction kept 9 bases outside the gene matches. This CDR3 spans 17 amino acids. Germline V gene data show CDR1 as SGHDT and CDR2 as YYEEEE. The CDR3: CASSPFFLAGDTGELFF. Written as DNA, the CDR3 is TGTGCCAGCAGCCCCTTCTTTCTAGCGGGGGACACCGGGGAGCTGTTTTTT.

V gene TRBV5-6 combines with J gene TRBJ1-5, with 7 bases fitting TRBD1. Trimming at V came to 1 base and at J to 5 bases, leaving 6 bases not matched to a gene. CDR1 and CDR2 from the germline V gene are SGHDT and YYEEEE. CDR3 length: 15 amino acids. The CDR3 loop is CASSLIGTADQPQHF. CDR3 nucleotide sequence: TGTGCCAGCAGCTTGATCGGGACAGCAGATCAGCCCCAGCATTTT.

This clone was picked up a small number of times. The chain uses TRBV4-1 and TRBJ2-2; 9 bases line up with TRBD1. V trimming: 3 bases; J trimming: 1 base; junction bases outside the gene matches: 6. CDR1 is MGHRA and CDR2 is YSYEKL in the germline V gene. The CDR3 totals 17 residues. Here the CDR3 reads CASSHDTGGWNTGELFF. CDR3 sequence (DNA): TGCGCCAGCAGCCATGATACAGGGGGCTGGAACACCGGGGAGCTGTTTTTT.

This clone occurred a few times. The genes are TRBV5-1 and TRBJ1-3; TRBD1 might be the D (6 bases). The CDR3 is 14 residues long. With 2 bases removed from V and 3 bases from J, the gap between germline ends came to 9 bases. Germline loops: CDR1 SGHRS, CDR2 YFSETQ. CDR3 region: CASSFQGYGNTIYF. As DNA, the CDR3 is TGCGCCAGCAGCTTCCAGGGGTATGGAAACACCATATATTTT.

V is TRBV9 and J is TRBJ2-3; 7 nucleotides line up with TRBD2. The CDR3 totals 16 residues. Per the germline V gene, CDR1 is SGDLS and CDR2 is YYNGEE. Trimming took 0 bases from V and 0 from J; bases not matched to a gene: 4. CDR3 in amino acids: CASSVGASGSTDTQYF. DNA for the CDR3: TGTGCCAGCAGCGTAGGGGCTAGCGGAAGCACAGATACGCAGTATTTT.

This clone appeared a few times. V is TRBV2 and J is TRBJ2-7; weak D call: TRBD2 (6 bases). The V end lost 1 base, the J end lost 2 bases, and 9 bases lay between the germline ends. The germline V gene encodes CDR1 SNHLY and CDR2 FYNNEI. The CDR3 length is 14 residues. The CDR3 region is CASSEVGGPYEQYF. The CDR3 DNA reads TGTGCCAGCAGTGAAGTGGGGGGACCCTACGAGCAGTACTTC.

This clone has only a few counts. The same CDR3 is also encoded by other DNA sequences in this sample. The chain carries TRBV5-1 and TRBJ1-2, with D unresolved. Trimming left V 0 bases short and J 3 bases short, with 0 bases between. CDR1 and CDR2 (germline): SGHRS, YFSETQ. The CDR3 runs to 11 residues. In DNA form, the CDR3 reads TGCGCCAGCAGCTTGGACTATGGCTACACCTTC. Protein sequence: CASSLDYGYTF.

This clone showed up just a few times. The chain employs TRBV7-8 and TRBJ1-4; TRBD1 matches 8 bases. With 5 bases clipped from V and 8 bases from J, the junction kept 7 bases outside the gene matches. The CDR3 sequence is 14 residues long. Germline CDR1 and CDR2: SGHVS and FQNEAQ. The CDR3 sequence: CASSQQGVAEKLFF. CDR3 DNA sequence: TGTGCCAGCAGCCAACAGGGGGTAGCCGAAAAACTGTTTTTT.

V usage is TRBV5-6 and J usage is TRBJ1-1; D gene ambiguous. V lost 2 bases and J lost 6, with 17 bases in between. CDR1 and CDR2 from the germline V gene are SGHDT and YYEEEE. This CDR3 is 15 amino acids long. This CDR3 reads CASSFRGPGVAEAFF. CDR3 DNA sequence: TGTGCCAGCAGCTTTAGAGGTCCCGGGGTCGCTGAAGCTTTCTTT.

This clone was seen a few times. The rearrangement links TRBV6-5 to TRBJ1-2, with 9 bases fitting TRBD1. Trimming at V came to 8 bases and at J to 6 bases, leaving 7 bases not matched to a gene. Germline V lookup: CDR1 MNHEY, CDR2 SVGAGI. CDR3 length: 13 residues. CDR3 protein: CASYLGQGHGYTF. CDR3 in DNA: TGTGCCAGCTACCTGGGACAGGGTCATGGCTACACCTTC.

This sequence joins TRBV10-2 and TRBJ2-5; 10 positions match TRBD1. Trimming at V came to 7 bases and at J to 4 bases, leaving 9 bases not matched to a gene. The CDR3 is made up of 15 amino acids. The V gene's germline CDR1 is WSHSY and CDR2 SAAADI. The CDR3 loop is CASTRQGAAGETQYF. The CDR3 DNA reads as TGCGCCAGCACCAGACAGGGGGCGGCCGGAGAGACCCAGTACTTC.

This clone was seen more than once but under ten times. V gene TRBV20-1 combines with J gene TRBJ2-7, with a possible D match to TRBD2 (5 bases). The CDR3 runs to 11 residues. Trimming took off 5 bases at V and 3 bases at J, with 8 bases between the two ends. Germline CDR1 is DFQATT and CDR2 is SNEGSKA (reference sequence). In DNA form, the CDR3 reads TGCAGTGCTGGCGGAGGCTACGAGCAGTACTTC. Amino acid sequence: CSAGGGYEQYF.